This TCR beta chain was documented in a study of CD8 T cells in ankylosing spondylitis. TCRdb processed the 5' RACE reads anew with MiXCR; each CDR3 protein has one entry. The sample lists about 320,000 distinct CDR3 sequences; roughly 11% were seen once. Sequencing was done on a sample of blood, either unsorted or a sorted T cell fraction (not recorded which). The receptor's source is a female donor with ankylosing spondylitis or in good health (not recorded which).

In DNA, the CDR3 is TGTGCCAGCAGTCTTCCAGGACTAAAATATAATTCACCCCTCCACTTT. Protein product: CASSLPGLKYNSPLHF. The chain combines TRBV5-6 with TRBJ1-6; no firm D call. The CDR3 totals 16 residues. V was shortened by 5 bases and J by 4 bases, with 16 bases between the two germline ends. Germline lookup yields CDR1 SGHDT and CDR2 YYEEEE.